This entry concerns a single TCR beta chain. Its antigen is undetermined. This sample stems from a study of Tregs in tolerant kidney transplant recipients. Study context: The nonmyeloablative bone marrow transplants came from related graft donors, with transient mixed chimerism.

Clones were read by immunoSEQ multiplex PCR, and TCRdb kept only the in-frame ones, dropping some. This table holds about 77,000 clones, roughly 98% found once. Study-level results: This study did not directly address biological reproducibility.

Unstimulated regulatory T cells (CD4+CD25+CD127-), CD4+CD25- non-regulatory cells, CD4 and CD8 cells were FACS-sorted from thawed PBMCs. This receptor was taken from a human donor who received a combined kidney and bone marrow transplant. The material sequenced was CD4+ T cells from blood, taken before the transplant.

For the CDR3, the DNA is TGTGCCAGCAGTAAAAGTCGACAGGGCTTCTATCAGCCCCAGCATTTT. Encoded protein: CASSKSRQGFYQPQHF. The chain couples TRBV2 to TRBJ1-5; 7 bases are a match to TRBD1. V trimming: 5 bases; J trimming: 5 bases; junction bases outside the gene matches: 12. The CDR3 has 16 amino acids. CDR1 and CDR2 (germline): SNHLY, FYNNEI.